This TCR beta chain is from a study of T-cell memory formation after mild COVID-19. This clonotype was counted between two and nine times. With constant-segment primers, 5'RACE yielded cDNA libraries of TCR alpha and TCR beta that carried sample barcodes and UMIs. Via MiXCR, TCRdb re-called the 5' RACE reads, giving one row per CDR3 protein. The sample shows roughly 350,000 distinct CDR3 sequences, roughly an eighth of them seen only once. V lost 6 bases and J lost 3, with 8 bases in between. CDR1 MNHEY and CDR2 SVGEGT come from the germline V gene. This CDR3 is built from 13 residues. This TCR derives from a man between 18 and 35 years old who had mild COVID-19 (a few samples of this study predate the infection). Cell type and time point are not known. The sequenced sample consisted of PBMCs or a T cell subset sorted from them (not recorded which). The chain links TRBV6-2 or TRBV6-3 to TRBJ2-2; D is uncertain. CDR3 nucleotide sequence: TGTGCCAGCAGGCCCCAGGACACCGGGGAGCTGTTTTTT. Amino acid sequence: CASRPQDTGELFF.